Listed below are T cell receptor beta chains from one sample, sequenced in a study of lymphopenia after photon versus proton radiotherapy. Repertoires were generated with immunoSEQ multiplex PCR, while TCRdb's copy carries only in-frame clones and drops some. Among more than 20,000 clones listed, 85% to 90% were seen once. Source: peripheral blood, taken from a patient treated with photon-based radiotherapy. The source of these receptors is a man between 25 and 39 years old with gastric cancer. Each CDR3 is given without its conserved first and last residue.

V: TRBV7-9; J: TRBJ2-7; CDR3: ASSETSGSSDEQY
V: TRBV19; J: TRBJ2-3; CDR3: ASTPREGTSTDTQY
V: TRBV11-2; J: TRBJ1-1; CDR3: ASSLRTEAF
V: TRBV29-1; J: TRBJ2-5; CDR3: SAELRLQETQY
V: TRBV7-3; J: TRBJ1-4; CDR3: ASSSGHLNEKLF
V: TRBV29-1; J: TRBJ2-7; CDR3: SVKTGQGEQY
V: TRBV29-1; J: TRBJ2-2; CDR3: NVAGQGNTGELF
V: TRBV18; J: TRBJ1-1; CDR3: ASSSREIIPGQGGVNTEAF
V: TRBV27; J: TRBJ1-6; CDR3: ASSLFGGGGNSPLH
V: TRBV28; J: TRBJ2-1; CDR3: ASSSAAGGNEQF